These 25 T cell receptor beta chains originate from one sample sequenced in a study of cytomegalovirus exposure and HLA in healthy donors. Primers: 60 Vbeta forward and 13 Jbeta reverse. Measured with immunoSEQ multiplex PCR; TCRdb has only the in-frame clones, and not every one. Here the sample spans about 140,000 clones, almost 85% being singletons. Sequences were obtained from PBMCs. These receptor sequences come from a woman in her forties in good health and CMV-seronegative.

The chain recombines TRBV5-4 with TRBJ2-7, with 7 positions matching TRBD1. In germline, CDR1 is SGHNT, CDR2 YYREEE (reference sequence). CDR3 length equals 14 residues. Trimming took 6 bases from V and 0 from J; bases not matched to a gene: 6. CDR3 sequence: CASTRGPSSYEQYF. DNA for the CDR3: TGTGCCAGCACTAGGGGGCCAAGCTCCTACGAGCAGTACTTC.

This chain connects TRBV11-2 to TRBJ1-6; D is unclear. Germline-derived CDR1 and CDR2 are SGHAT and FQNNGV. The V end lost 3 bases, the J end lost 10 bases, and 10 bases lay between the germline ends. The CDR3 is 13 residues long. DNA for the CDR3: TGTGCCAGCAGCTTCGCGGGGTTCTCACCCCTCCACTTT. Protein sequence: CASSFAGFSPLHF.

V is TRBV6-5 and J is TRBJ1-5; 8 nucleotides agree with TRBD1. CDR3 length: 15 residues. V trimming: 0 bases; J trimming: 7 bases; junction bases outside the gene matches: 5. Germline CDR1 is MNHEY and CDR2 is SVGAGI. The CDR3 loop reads CASSYSTGGEQPQHF. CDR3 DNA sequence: TGTGCCAGCAGTTACTCAACAGGGGGTGAGCAGCCCCAGCATTTT.

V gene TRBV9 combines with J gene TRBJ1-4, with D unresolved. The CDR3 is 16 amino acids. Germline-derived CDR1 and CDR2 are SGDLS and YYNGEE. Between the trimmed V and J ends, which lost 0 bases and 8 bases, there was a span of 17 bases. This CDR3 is CASSVGFRGSEEKLFF. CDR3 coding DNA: TGTGCCAGCAGCGTAGGGTTTCGAGGGTCAGAGGAAAAACTGTTTTTT.

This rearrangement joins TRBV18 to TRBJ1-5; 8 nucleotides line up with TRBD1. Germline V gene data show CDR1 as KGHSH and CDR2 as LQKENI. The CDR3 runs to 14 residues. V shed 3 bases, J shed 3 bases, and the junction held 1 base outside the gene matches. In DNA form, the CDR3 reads TGTGCCAGCTCACCGACAGGGGACAATCAGCCCCAGCATTTT. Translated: CASSPTGDNQPQHF. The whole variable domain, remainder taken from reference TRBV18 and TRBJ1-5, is NAGVMQNPRHLVRRRGQEARLRCSPMKGHSHVYWYRQLPEEGLKFMVYLQKENIIDESGMPKERFSAEFPKEGPSILRIQQVVRGDSAAYFCASSPTGDNQPQHFGDGTRLSIL.

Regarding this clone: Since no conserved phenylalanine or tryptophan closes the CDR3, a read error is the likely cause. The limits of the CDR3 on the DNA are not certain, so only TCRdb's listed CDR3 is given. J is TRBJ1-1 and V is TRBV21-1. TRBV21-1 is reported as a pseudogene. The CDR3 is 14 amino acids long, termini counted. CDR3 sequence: CASSNVAMNTEAFL.

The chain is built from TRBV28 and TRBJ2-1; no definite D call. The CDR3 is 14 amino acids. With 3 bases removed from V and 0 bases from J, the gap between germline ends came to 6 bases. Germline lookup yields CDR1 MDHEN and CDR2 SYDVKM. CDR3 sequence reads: CASSLLPSYNEQFF. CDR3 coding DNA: TGTGCCAGCAGTTTGCTACCCTCCTACAATGAGCAGTTCTTC.

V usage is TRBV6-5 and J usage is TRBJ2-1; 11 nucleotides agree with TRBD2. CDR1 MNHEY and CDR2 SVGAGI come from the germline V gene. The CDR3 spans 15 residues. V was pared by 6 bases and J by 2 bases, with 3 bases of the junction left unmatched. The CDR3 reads CASRFSGGAYNEQFF. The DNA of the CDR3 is TGTGCCAGCAGATTTAGCGGGGGGGCCTACAATGAGCAGTTCTTC.

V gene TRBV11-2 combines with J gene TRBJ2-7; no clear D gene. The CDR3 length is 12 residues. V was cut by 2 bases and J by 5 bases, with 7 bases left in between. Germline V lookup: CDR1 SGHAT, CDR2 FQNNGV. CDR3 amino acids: CASSLIQDEQYF. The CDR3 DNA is TGTGCCAGCAGCTTAATCCAGGACGAGCAGTACTTC.

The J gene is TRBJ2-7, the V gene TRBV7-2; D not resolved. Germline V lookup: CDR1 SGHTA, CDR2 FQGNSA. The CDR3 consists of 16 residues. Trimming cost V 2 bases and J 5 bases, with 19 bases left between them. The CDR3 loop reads CASSLRLGGRFNEQYF. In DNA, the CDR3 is TGTGCCAGCAGCTTACGTCTTGGTGGCAGGTTCAACGAGCAGTACTTC.

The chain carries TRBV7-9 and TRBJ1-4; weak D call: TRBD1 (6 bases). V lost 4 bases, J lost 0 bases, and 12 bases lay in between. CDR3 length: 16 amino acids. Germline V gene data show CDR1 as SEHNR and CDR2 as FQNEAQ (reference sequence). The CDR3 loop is CASSSGQLATNEKLFF. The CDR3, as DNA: TGTGCCAGCAGCTCTGGACAGCTAGCAACTAATGAAAAACTGTTTTTT.

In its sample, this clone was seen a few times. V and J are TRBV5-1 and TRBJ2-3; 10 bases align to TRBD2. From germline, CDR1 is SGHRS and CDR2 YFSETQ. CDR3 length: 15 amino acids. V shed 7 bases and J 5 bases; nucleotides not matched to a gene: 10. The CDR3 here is CASSPPSGSGDTQYF. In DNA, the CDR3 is TGCGCCAGCTCCCCCCCTAGCGGGAGCGGAGATACGCAGTATTTT.

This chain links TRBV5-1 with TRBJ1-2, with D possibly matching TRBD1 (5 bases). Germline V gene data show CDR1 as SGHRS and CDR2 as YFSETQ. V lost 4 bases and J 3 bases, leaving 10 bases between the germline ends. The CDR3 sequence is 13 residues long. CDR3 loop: CASSPSGDYGYTF. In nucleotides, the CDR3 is TGCGCCAGCAGCCCCTCGGGGGACTATGGCTACACCTTC.

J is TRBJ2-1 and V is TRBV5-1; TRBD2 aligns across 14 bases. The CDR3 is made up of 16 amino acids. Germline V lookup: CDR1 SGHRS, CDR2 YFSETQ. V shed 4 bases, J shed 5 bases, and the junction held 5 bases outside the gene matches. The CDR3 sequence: CASSIPTSGRDNEQFF. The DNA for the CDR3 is TGCGCCAGCAGCATACCGACTAGCGGGAGGGACAATGAGCAGTTCTTC.

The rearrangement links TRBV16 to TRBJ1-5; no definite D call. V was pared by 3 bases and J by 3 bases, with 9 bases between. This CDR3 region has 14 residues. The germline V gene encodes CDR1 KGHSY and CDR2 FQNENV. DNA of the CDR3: TGTGCCAGCAGCCACGGCAGGTTCAATCAGCCCCAGCATTTT. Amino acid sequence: CASSHGRFNQPQHF.

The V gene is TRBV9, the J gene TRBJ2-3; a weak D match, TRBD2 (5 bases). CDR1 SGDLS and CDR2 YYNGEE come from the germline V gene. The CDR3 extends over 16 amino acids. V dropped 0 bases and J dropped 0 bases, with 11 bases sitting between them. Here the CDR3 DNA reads TGTGCCAGCAGCGTAGGTAAAGCGGCCAGCACAGATACGCAGTATTTT. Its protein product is CASSVGKAASTDTQYF.

Written as DNA, the CDR3 is TGTGCCAGTATAGGGGGACTAGCGGGAGTGGATCCCGGGGAGCTGTTTTTT. Translating gives CASIGGLAGVDPGELFF. The chain employs TRBV7-8 and TRBJ2-2; 14 nucleotides line up with TRBD2. V was pared by 9 bases and J by 6 bases, with 12 bases of the junction left unmatched. Germline CDR1 reads SGHVS; CDR2 reads FQNEAQ. This CDR3 has 17 residues.

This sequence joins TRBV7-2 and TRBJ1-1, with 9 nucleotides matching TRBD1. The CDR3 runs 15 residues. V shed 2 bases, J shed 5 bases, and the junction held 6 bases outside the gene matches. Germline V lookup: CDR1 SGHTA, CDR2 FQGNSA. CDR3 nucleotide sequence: TGTGCCAGCAGCTTAATGGGACAGGGAGTGACTGAAGCTTTCTTT. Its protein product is CASSLMGQGVTEAFF.

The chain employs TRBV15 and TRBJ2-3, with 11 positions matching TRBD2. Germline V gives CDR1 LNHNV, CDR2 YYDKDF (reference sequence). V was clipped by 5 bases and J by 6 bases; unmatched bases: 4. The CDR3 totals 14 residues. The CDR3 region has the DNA TGTGCCACCAGCGAACTAGCGGGAGCCGATACGCAGTATTTT. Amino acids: CATSELAGADTQYF.

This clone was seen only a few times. The CDR3 DNA sequence: TGTGCCAGCAGCCTCCGAGGGGGAAATAATTCACCCCTCCACTTT. Residues: CASSLRGGNNSPLHF. This sequence joins TRBV7-3 and TRBJ1-6, with a possible D match to TRBD1 (6 bases). Deletions cut 5 bases from V and 5 bases from J, with 13 bases between. This CDR3 is built from 15 residues. Germline lookup yields CDR1 SGHTA and CDR2 FQGTGA.

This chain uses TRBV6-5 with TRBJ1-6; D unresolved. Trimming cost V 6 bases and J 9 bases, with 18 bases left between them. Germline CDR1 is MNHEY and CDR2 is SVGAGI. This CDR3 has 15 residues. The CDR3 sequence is CASSRTWKEGSPLHF. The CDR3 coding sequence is TGTGCCAGCAGCCGGACTTGGAAAGAAGGTTCACCCCTCCACTTT.

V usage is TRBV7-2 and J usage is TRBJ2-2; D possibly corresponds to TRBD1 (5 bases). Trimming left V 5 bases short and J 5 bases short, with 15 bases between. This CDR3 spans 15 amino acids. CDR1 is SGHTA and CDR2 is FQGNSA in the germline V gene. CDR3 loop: CASSPEPRATGELFF. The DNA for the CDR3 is TGTGCCAGCAGCCCTGAGCCCAGGGCGACCGGGGAGCTGTTTTTT.

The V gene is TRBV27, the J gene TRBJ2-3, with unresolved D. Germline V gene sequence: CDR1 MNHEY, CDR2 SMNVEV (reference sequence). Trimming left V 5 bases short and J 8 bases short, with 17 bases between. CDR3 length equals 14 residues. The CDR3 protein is CASSDRYGVGTQYF. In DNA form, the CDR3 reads TGTGCCAGCAGTGACCGGTACGGAGTGGGTACGCAGTATTTT.

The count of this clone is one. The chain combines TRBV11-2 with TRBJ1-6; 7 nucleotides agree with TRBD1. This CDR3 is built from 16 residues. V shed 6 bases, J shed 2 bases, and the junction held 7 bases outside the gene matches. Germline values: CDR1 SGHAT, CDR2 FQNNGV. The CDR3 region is CASSRAGTAYNSPLHF. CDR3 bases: TGTGCCAGCAGTCGTGCCGGGACAGCCTATAATTCACCCCTCCACTTT.

CDR3 DNA sequence: TGTGCCTGGAGTGCTACGACAGGGGATGGCTACACCTTC. Protein product: CAWSATTGDGYTF. The chain uses TRBV30 and TRBJ1-2; TRBD1 aligns across 8 bases. This CDR3 has 13 residues. Germline values: CDR1 GTSNPN, CDR2 SVGIG (reference sequence). J gave up 6 bases and V 1 base, and 4 bases lay outside the gene matches. The whole variable domain, remainder taken from reference TRBV30 and TRBJ1-2, is SQTIHQWPATLVQPVGSPLSLECTVEGTSNPNLYWYRQAAGRGLQLLFYSVGIGQISSEVPQNLSASRPQDRQFILSSKKLLLSDSGFYLCAWSATTGDGYTFGSGTRLTVV.